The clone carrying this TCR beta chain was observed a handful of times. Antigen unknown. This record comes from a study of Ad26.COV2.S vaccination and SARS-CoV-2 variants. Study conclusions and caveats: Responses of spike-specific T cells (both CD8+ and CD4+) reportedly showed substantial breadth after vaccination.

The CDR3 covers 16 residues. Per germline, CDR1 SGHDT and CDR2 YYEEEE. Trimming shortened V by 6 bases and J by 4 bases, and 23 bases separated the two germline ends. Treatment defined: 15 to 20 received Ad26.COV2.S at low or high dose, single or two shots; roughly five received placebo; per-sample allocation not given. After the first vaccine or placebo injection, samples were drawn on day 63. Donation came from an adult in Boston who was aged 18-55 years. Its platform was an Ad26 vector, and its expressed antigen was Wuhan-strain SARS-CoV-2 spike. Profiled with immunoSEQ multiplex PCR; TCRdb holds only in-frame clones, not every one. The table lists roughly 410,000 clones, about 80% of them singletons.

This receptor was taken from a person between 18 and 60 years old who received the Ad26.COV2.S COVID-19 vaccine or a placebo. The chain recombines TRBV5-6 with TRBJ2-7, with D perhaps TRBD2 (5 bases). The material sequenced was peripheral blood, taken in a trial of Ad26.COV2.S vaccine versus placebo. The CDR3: CASTPFGKLTVYEQYF. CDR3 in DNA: TGTGCCAGCACCCCGTTCGGGAAACTAACCGTATACGAGCAGTACTTC.